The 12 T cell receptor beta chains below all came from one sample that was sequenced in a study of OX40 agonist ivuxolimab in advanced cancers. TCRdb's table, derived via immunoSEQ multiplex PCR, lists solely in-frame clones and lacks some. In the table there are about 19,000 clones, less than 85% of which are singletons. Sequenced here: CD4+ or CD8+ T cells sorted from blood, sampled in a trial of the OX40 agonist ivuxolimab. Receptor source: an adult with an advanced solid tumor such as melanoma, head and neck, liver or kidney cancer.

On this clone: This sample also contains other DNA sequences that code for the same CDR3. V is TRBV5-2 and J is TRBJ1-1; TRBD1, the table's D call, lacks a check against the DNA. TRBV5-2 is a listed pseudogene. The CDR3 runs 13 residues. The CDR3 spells CASSQGEEREAFF. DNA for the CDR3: TGCGCCAGCAGCCAAGGGGAAGAGCGTGAAGCTTTCTTT.

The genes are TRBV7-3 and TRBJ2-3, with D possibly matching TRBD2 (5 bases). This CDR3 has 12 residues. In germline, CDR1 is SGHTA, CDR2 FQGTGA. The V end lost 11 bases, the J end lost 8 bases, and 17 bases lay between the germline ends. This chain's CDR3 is CACEDPRGTQYF. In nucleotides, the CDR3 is TGTGCCTGCGAGGACCCCCGGGGTACGCAGTATTTT.

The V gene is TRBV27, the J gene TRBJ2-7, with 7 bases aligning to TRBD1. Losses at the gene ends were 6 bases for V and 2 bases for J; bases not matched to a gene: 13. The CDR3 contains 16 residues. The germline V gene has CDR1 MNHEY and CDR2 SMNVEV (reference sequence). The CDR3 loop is CASRPSQGLEPYEQYF. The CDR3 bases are TGTGCCAGCAGACCCTCACAGGGGCTCGAGCCCTACGAGCAGTACTTC.

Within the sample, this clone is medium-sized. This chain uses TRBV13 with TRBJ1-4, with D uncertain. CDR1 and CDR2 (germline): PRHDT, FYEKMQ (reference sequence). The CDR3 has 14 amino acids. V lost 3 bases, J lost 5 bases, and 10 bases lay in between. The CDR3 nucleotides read TGTGCCAGCAGCTTCAGGAAATCCAATGAAAAACTGTTTTTT. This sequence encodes CASSFRKSNEKLFF.

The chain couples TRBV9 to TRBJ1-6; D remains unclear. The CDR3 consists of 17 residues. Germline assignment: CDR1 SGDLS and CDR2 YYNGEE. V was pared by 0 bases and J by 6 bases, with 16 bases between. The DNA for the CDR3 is TGTGCCAGCAGCGTAGAAGTGTTTTGGGGTTTTAATTCACCCCTCCACTTT. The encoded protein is CASSVEVFWGFNSPLHF. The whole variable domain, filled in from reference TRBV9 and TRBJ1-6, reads DSGVTQTPKHLITATGQRVTLRCSPRSGDLSVYWYQQSLDQGLQFLIQYYNGEERAKGNILERFSAQQFPDLHSELNLSSLELGDSALYFCASSVEVFWGFNSPLHFGNGTRLTVT.

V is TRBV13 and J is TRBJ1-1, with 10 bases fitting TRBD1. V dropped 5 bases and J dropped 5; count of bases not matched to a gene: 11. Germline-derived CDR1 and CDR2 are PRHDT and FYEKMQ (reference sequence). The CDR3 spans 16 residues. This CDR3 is CASSAWDRGEETEAFF. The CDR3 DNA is TGTGCCAGCAGCGCATGGGACAGGGGAGAGGAAACTGAAGCTTTCTTT. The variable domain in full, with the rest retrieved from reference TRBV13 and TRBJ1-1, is AAGVIQSPRHLIKEKRETATLKCYPIPRHDTVYWYQQGPGQDPQFLISFYEKMQSDKGSIPDRFSAQQFSDYHSELNMSSLELGDSALYFCASSAWDRGEETEAFFGQGTRLTVV.

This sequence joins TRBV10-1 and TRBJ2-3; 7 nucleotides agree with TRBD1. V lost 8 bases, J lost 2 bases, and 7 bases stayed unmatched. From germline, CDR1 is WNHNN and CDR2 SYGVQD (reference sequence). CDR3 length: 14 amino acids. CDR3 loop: CASARDSSTDTQYF. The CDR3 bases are TGCGCCAGCGCCCGGGACAGTTCCACAGATACGCAGTATTTT.

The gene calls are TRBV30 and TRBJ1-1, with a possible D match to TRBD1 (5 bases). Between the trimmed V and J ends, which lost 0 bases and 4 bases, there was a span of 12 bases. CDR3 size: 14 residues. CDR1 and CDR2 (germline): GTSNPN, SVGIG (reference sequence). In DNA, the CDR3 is TGTGCCTGGAGTGTACGCGACGGGACCACTGAAGCTTTCTTT. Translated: CAWSVRDGTTEAFF.

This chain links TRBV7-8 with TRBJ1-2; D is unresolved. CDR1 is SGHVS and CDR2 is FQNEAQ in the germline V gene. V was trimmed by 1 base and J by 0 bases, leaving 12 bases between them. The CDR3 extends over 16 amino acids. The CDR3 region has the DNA TGTGCCAGCAGCTTAGGCGTGGGCACCGCTAACTATGGCTACACCTTC. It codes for CASSLGVGTANYGYTF.

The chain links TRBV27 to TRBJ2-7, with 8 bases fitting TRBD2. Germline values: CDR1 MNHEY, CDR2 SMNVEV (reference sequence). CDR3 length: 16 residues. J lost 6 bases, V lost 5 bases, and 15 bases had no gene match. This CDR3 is CASSPPTSGEPGEQYF. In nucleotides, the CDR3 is TGTGCCAGCAGTCCCCCCACTAGCGGAGAGCCGGGCGAGCAGTACTTC.

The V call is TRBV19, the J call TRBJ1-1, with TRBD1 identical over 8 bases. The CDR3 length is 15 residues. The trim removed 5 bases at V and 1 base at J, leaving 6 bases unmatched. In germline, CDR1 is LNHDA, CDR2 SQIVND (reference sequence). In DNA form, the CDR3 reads TGTGCCAGTAGTGCGGACAGGGAAAAGAACACTGAAGCTTTCTTT. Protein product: CASSADREKNTEAFF. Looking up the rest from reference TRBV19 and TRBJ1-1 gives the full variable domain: DGGITQSPKYLFRKEGQNVTLSCEQNLNHDAMYWYRQDPGQGLRLIYYSQIVNDFQKGDIAEGYSVSREKKESFPLTVTSAQKNPTAFYLCASSADREKNTEAFFGQGTRLTVV.

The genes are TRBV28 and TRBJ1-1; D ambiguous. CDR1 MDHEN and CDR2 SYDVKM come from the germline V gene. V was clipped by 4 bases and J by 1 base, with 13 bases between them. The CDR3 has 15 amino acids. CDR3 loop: CASSSHRSTNTEAFF. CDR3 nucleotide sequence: TGTGCCAGCAGTTCGCATAGGTCCACGAACACTGAAGCTTTCTTT.